This T cell receptor beta chain comes out of a study of CD4 T cells in lung cancer (dated by TCRdb to the late 2010s). Study-level background: To find responses to candidate mutation-encoded neoepitopes, the study screened blood T cells from NSCLC patients and isolated neoantigen-specific CD4+ T-cell clones and TCRs. A few patients undergoing curative-intent resections for stage I-III non-small cell lung cancer provided the tumor and non-adjacent lung tissue. Lung adenocarcinoma or squamous cell carcinoma was present in the resected patients, who were aged 60 to 69 at blood donation and were mostly former smokers. Before blood donation, treatments including platinum chemotherapy had been received by the patients, and nivolumab or pembrolizumab had been received by some of the patients. Deep sequencing of TCRB was used to follow the frequency of neoantigen-specific clonotypes in tumor resections, non-adjacent lung and cultured T-cell products. General study outcomes and caveats: Some responses derived from blood might reflect in vitro priming of naive T cells or cross-reactivity instead of memory responses to the cancer.

Library prep was done by the immunoSEQ multiplex PCR assay. DNA was isolated using Qiagen DNeasy or QIAamp micro DNA kits, and TCRB was sequenced using the Adaptive Biotechnology human TCRB sequencing kit. Sequencing of TCRB libraries was performed on an Illumina MiSeq. In the source study's methods: TCRB sequence data were analyzed with the kit provider's software, and tumor enrichment of clonotype templates was tested with Fisher's exact test. TCRdb retrieved this table from immuneACCESS and kept in-frame rearrangements only. Not all clones are present; in checked studies, unresolved V genes account for under half, and no reason is known for the remainder. The D gene and trimming were derived from the DNA, and the V and J assignments and clone size from that table. This sample holds under 6,000 clones; just under 75% were observed only once. Of the sample, about 16% is held by the ten largest clones.

A note on this clone: There is no known antigen for this receptor. Within one base of it there is no much larger clone, and no base qualities were kept.

The CDR3 numbers 15 residues from cysteine through phenylalanine. The read is trimmed to its CDR3 DNA, 45 bases read in frame from base 1. The germline V gene encodes CDR1 MNHEY and CDR2 SMNVEV (reference sequence). V and J lose 4 bases and 4 bases, and a span of 16 bases separates them. Source material: lung tumor tissue. The sequence links TRBV27 to TRBJ1-2, with no confidently assigned D gene. This clonotype was sampled from a man in his 60s with non-small cell lung cancer. The DNA sequence is as follows: TGTGCCAGCAGTTCAAAGCCGGAGTCTATCTATGGCTACACCTTC. This gives the protein CASSSKPESIYGYTF.